Listed here are 9 T cell receptor beta chains from one sample, sequenced in a study of CD8 T cells in ankylosing spondylitis. MiXCR, run by TCRdb on the 5' RACE reads, gives a single entry per CDR3 protein. The top ten hold approximately 4% of the sample, which has about 510,000 distinct CDR3 sequences, 5.3% seen once. No antigen has been assigned to these receptors. Findings and limits, study-wide: Typical of ankylosing spondylitis blood, it appeared, was a TCR beta motif of eight highly homologous variants.

The specimen sequenced was blood, either unsorted or a sorted T cell fraction (not recorded which). The receptors derive from a male donor with ankylosing spondylitis.

This clonotype was recorded at least ten times. V gene TRBV5-1 combines with J gene TRBJ2-1; 9 bases are a match to TRBD2. This CDR3 has 17 residues. Trimming removed 4 bases from V and 5 bases from J; junction bases left unmatched: 13. CDR1 is SGHRS, CDR2 YFSETQ, per germline. The CDR3 DNA sequence: TGCGCCAGCAGCCGGATTCCGGGACTAGCAATTAACAATGAGCAGTTCTTC. This codes for CASSRIPGLAINNEQFF. Variable domain in full (rest from reference TRBV5-1 and TRBJ2-1): KAGVTQTPRYLIKTRGQQVTLSCSPISGHRSVSWYQQTPGQGLQFLFEYFSETQRNKGNFPGRFSGRQFSNSRSEMNVSTLELGDSALYLCASSRIPGLAINNEQFFGPGTRLTVL.

There are a few counts of this clonotype. The junction shows a germline mismatch at one end, possibly a read error. V gene TRBV5-6 combines with J gene TRBJ2-1; 9 bases align to TRBD2. Per the germline V gene, CDR1 is SGHDT and CDR2 is YYEEEE. The CDR3 consists of 15 residues. Here the CDR3 DNA reads TGTGCCATCAGCCCCTGGGTAGCGGGAGCTTATGAGCAGTTCTTC. Its protein product is CAISPWVAGAYEQFF.

This clonotype showed up many times. The V call is TRBV6-5, the J call TRBJ2-7, with 13 bases matching TRBD2. V shed 6 bases and J 5 bases; nucleotides not matched to a gene: 7. Germline-derived CDR1 and CDR2 are MNHEY and SVGAGI. The CDR3 sequence is 15 residues long. CDR3 in amino acids: CASSRGTSGVNEQYF. The CDR3 DNA sequence: TGTGCCAGCAGCCGAGGGACTAGCGGGGTTAACGAGCAGTACTTC.

This clonotype appeared many times. V gene TRBV20-1 combines with J gene TRBJ2-4; 8 bases match TRBD1. Germline V gene data show CDR1 as DFQATT and CDR2 as SNEGSKA (reference sequence). This CDR3 region has 13 residues. J gave up 10 bases and V 4 bases, and 9 bases lay outside the gene matches. The CDR3 coding sequence is TGCAGTGCTACCCTAGGACAGGGTGGGATTCAGTACTTC. As protein: CSATLGQGGIQYF.

V usage is TRBV11-2 and J usage is TRBJ2-1; tentative D call: TRBD2 (6 bases). With the DNA end fitting TRBJ2-7 better, the J assignment may be wrong. Germline V lookup: CDR1 SGHAT, CDR2 FQNNGV. The CDR3 consists of 13 residues. The CDR3 region is CASSLGLLNEQYF. CDR3 in DNA: TGTGCCAGCAGCTTGGGACTCCTCAATGAGCAGTACTTC.

There are many counts of this clonotype. This chain links TRBV29-1 with TRBJ2-3; 8 bases are shared with TRBD1. V lost 1 base, J lost 0 bases, and 3 bases stayed unmatched. The germline V gene has CDR1 SQVTM and CDR2 ANQGSEA. This CDR3 contains 15 residues. In DNA form, the CDR3 reads TGCAGCGTTGAAGCGACAGGGGCTAGCACAGATACGCAGTATTTT. It encodes CSVEATGASTDTQYF.

In this sample, this clonotype turned up many times. V usage is TRBV5-1 and J usage is TRBJ2-3, with D possibly matching TRBD2 (5 bases). CDR1 is SGHRS, CDR2 YFSETQ, per germline. V lost 4 bases and J 3 bases, leaving 18 bases between the germline ends. This CDR3 is 16 amino acids long. The CDR3 sequence is CASSTPSGLRTDTQYF. Written as DNA, the CDR3 is TGCGCCAGCAGCACCCCGTCGGGATTAAGGACAGATACGCAGTATTTT. Variable domain in full (rest from reference TRBV5-1 and TRBJ2-3): KAGVTQTPRYLIKTRGQQVTLSCSPISGHRSVSWYQQTPGQGLQFLFEYFSETQRNKGNFPGRFSGRQFSNSRSEMNVSTLELGDSALYLCASSTPSGLRTDTQYFGPGTRLTVL.

This clonotype was found a few times. This chain links TRBV6-1 with TRBJ1-2, with D uncertain. The CDR3 has 13 residues. Trimming removed 6 bases at V and 2 bases at J, with 10 bases between. Germline V gene lookup returns CDR1 MNHNS and CDR2 SASEGT. Here the CDR3 DNA reads TGTGCCAGCAGGTCAACATACAACTATGGCTACACCTTC. It encodes CASRSTYNYGYTF.

This clonotype appeared many times. The rearrangement joins TRBV29-1 to TRBJ2-2; D ambiguous. V gave up 3 bases and J gave up 0 bases, with 5 bases separating them. Germline V gives CDR1 SQVTM, CDR2 ANQGSEA. The CDR3 is 13 residues long. The CDR3 region is CSVEPSNTGELFF. The DNA of the CDR3 is TGCAGCGTTGAGCCATCGAACACCGGGGAGCTGTTTTTT.